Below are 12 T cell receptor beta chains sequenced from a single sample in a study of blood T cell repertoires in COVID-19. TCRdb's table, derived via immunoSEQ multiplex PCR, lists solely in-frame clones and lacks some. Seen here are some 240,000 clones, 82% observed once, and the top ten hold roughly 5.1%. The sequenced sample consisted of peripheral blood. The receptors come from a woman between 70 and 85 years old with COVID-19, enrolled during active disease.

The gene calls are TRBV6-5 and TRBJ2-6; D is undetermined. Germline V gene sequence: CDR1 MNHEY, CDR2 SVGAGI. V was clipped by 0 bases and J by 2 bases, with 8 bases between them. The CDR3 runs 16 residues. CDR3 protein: CASSYSHSPGANVLTF. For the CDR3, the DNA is TGTGCCAGCAGTTACTCGCACAGTCCTGGGGCCAACGTCCTGACTTTC.

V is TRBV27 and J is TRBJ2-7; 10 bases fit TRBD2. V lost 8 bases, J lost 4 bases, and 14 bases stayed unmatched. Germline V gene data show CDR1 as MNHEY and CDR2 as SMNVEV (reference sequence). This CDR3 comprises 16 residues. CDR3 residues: CASGNLLAGVWYEQYF. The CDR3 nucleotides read TGTGCCAGCGGAAATCTTCTAGCGGGAGTGTGGTACGAGCAGTACTTC.

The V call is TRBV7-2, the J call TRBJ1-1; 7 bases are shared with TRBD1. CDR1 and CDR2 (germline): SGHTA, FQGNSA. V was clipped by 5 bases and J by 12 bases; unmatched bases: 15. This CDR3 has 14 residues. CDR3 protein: CASSLSGRDSVSFF. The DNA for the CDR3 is TGTGCCAGCAGCCTGAGTGGTCGGGACAGTGTCTCTTTCTTT.

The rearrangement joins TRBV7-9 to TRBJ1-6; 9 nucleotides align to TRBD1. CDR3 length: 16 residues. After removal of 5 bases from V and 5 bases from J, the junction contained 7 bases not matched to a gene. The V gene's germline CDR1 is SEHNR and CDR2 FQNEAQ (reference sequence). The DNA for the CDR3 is TGTGCCAGCAGCCCGACAGGGGGTGGTAATAATTCACCCCTCCACTTT. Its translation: CASSPTGGGNNSPLHF.

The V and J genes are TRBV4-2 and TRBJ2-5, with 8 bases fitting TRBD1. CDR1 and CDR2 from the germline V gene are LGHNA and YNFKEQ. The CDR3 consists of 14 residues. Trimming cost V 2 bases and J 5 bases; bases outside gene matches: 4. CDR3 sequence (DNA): TGTGCCAGCAGCCAACCGACAGGGGTTGAGACCCAGTACTTC. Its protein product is CASSQPTGVETQYF.

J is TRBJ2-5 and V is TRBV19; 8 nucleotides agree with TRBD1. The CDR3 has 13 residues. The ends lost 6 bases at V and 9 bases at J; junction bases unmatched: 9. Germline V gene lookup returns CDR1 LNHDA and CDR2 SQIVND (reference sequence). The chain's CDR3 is CASSIQGVFPQYF. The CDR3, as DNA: TGTGCCAGTAGCATACAGGGGGTTTTTCCCCAGTACTTC.

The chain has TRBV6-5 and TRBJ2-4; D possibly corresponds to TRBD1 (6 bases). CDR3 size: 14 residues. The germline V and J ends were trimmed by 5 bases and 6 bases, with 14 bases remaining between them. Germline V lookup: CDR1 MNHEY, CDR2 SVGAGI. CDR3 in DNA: TGTGCCAGCAGTCTACACAGGGAAGGAAACATTCAGTACTTC. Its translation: CASSLHREGNIQYF.

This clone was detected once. The CDR3 loop reads CASRMGQAQHF. CDR3 DNA: TGTGCCAGCAGAATGGGCCAGGCCCAGCATTTT. The chain couples TRBV28 to TRBJ1-5; D remains unclear. The CDR3 covers 11 residues. Germline V gene data show CDR1 as MDHEN and CDR2 as SYDVKM. V was trimmed by 6 bases and J by 11 bases, leaving 11 bases between them.

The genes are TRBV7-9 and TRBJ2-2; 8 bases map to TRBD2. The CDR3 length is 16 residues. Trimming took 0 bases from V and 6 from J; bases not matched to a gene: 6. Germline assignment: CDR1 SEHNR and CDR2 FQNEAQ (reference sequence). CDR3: CASSLAAGVYAGELFF. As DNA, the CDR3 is TGTGCCAGCAGCTTAGCAGCGGGAGTATACGCCGGGGAGCTGTTTTTT.

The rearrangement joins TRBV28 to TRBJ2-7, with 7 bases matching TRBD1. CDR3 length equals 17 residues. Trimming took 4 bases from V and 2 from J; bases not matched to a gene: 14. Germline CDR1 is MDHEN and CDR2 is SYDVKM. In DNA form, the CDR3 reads TGTGCCAGCAGTTCTAGAGGGGGCAATTGGCCACCCTACGAGCAGTACTTC. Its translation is CASSSRGGNWPPYEQYF.

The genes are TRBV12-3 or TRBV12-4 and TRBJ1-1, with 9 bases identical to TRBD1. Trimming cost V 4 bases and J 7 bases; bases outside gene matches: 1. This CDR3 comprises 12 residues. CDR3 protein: CASSWGQGEAFF. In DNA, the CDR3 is TGTGCCAGCAGTTGGGGACAGGGTGAAGCTTTCTTT.

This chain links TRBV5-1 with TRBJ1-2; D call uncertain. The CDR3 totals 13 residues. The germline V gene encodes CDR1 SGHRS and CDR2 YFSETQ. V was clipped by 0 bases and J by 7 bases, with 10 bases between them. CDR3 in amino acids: CASSLVTGSGYTF. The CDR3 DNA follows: TGCGCCAGCAGCTTGGTTACGGGATCTGGCTACACCTTC.